The present T cell receptor beta chain was sequenced within a study of radiation and T cells in renal cell carcinoma. General study results and limits: Top tumor clonotypes rose in blood 2 weeks post-radiation, then contracted. Without pretreatment biopsies, baseline tumor clonotype presence was undetermined.

Generated by immunoSEQ multiplex PCR, the TCRdb table keeps only in-frame clones and is missing some. The sample shows roughly 150,000 clones, roughly 87% of them seen only once. The time point is: blood 2 weeks post-SBRT. Treatment: 15 Gy SBRT to primary tumor, nephrectomy 4 weeks later. V gave up 5 bases and J gave up 3 bases, with 10 bases separating them. Per germline, CDR1 SGHTA and CDR2 FQGNSA. The CDR3 has 13 amino acids. In the case of this clone: Antigen specificity is unknown.

V is TRBV7-2 and J is TRBJ1-1; D not resolved. The sample here was blood, taken from a patient whose treatment included radiotherapy and nephrectomy. The origin of this receptor is a woman aged 50 to 65 with renal cell carcinoma. CDR3 DNA sequence: TGTGCCAGCAGCACCCAACCGGACACTGAAGCTTTCTTT. It is translated as CASSTQPDTEAFF. The entire variable domain, with the rest obtained from reference TRBV7-2 and TRBJ1-1, is as follows: GAGVSQSPSNKVTEKGKDVELRCDPISGHTALYWYRQSLGQGLEFLIYFQGNSAPDKSGLPSDRFSAERTGGSVSTLTIQRTQQEDSAVYLCASSTQPDTEAFFGQGTRLTVV.